Listed below are T cell receptor beta chains from one sample, sequenced in a study of blood T cell repertoires in COVID-19. TCRdb keeps only in-frame clones here, not all; method: immunoSEQ multiplex PCR. The repertoire consists of more than 150,000 clones, with about 86% occurring once and the leading ten covering roughly 4.1%. Sequencing input: peripheral blood. The origin of the receptors is a woman aged 70-85 years with acute or convalescent COVID-19. CDR3s include the opening cysteine and the closing phenylalanine or tryptophan. A D gene is named only where the DNA matches it firmly. Not all rows give a size; the values are once, few, many and, for expanded clones, a class.

>-|TRBJ2-5|TRBV7-2|-
CASSLGSQKTQYF
TGTGCCAGCAGCTTAGGAAGTCAGAAGACCCAGTACTTC
>-|TRBJ2-6|TRBV6-5|TRBD1
CASSRDRAGANVLTF
TGTGCCAGCAGTCGCGACAGGGCTGGGGCCAACGTCCTGACTTTC
>-|TRBJ1-1|TRBV7-9|-
CASSPWRMMNTEAFF
TGTGCCAGCAGCCCGTGGCGGATGATGAACACTGAAGCTTTCTTT
>-|TRBJ2-7|TRBV5-6|TRBD1
CASSSGTGSGEQYF
TGTGCCAGCAGCTCAGGGACAGGGAGTGGCGAGCAGTACTTC
>-|TRBJ2-6|TRBV7-9|TRBD1
CASSRATGQGFGANVLTF
TGTGCCAGCAGCCGTGCTACGGGACAGGGTTTTGGGGCCAACGTCCTGACTTTC
>-|TRBJ2-5|TRBV7-7|TRBD2
CASSLAGGETQYF
TGTGCTAGCAGCTTAGCGGGAGGAGAGACCCAGTACTTC
>-|TRBJ1-5|TRBV6-1|TRBD1
CASSEDFRGPTHF
TGTGCCAGCAGTGAAGATTTCAGGGGGCCGACCCATTTT
>-|TRBJ2-6|TRBV7-3|-
CASSPLTGSGANVLTF
TGTGCCAGCAGCCCATTGACGGGGTCTGGGGCCAACGTCCTGACTTTC
>-|TRBJ2-5|TRBV6-5|-
CATERRDRLWETQYF
TGTGCCACTGAGCGGCGGGACAGATTATGGGAGACCCAGTACTTC
>-|TRBJ2-7|TRBV10-3|TRBD2
CAIRAGTSGKSSYEQYF
TGTGCCATCAGGGCCGGGACTAGCGGGAAGAGCTCCTACGAGCAGTACTTC
>few|TRBJ1-3|TRBV7-2|TRBD1
CASATGGTGNTIYF
TGTGCCAGCGCGACAGGGGGGACTGGAAACACCATATATTTT
>once|TRBJ2-7|TRBV5-8|-
CASLLEGLPYEQYF
TGTGCCAGCCTCCTGGAGGGGCTGCCCTACGAGCAGTACTTC
>-|TRBJ2-3|TRBV4-3|TRBD2
CASSLQGLAGHRTDTQYF
TGCGCCAGCAGCCTCCAGGGTCTAGCGGGGCACCGCACAGATACGCAGTATTTT
>-|TRBJ1-1|TRBV6-5|-
CASKPSGGQNTEAFF
TGTGCCAGCAAGCCGTCAGGAGGGCAGAACACTGAAGCTTTCTTT
>-|TRBJ2-2|TRBV4-3|-
CASSQMSFGGELFF
TGCGCCAGCAGCCAGATGAGCTTCGGCGGGGAGCTGTTTTTT
>-|TRBJ1-6|TRBV10-2|-
CASSSSYNSPLHF
TGCGCCAGCAGCAGCTCCTATAATTCACCCCTCCACTTT
>-|TRBJ1-5|TRBV28|-
CASSLTTGQGPQHF
TGTGCCAGCAGTTTAACAACAGGCCAGGGGCCCCAGCATTTT
>-|TRBJ1-1|TRBV6-5|-
CASSYLTGAEAFF
TGTGCCAGCAGTTACTTGACAGGCGCTGAAGCTTTCTTT
>-|TRBJ1-2|TRBV5-1|TRBD1
CASSGGTGLGYTF
TGCGCCAGCAGCGGCGGGACAGGGCTTGGCTACACCTTC
>-|TRBJ2-1|TRBV19|-
CASSINRLVSNEQFF
TGTGCCAGTAGTATCAACCGACTAGTTAGCAATGAGCAGTTCTTC
>-|TRBJ2-7|TRBV5-6|-
CASSPTGSTTYEQYF
TGTGCCAGCAGCCCGACAGGATCCACGACCTACGAGCAGTACTTC
>-|TRBJ1-6|TRBV4-2|-
CASSLYQTDSSPLHF
TGTGCCAGCAGCCTTTACCAAACGGACAGTTCACCCCTCCACTTT
>-|TRBJ1-2|TRBV3-1/TRBV3-2|-
CASSQARGLITF
TGTGCCAGCAGCCAAGCCAGGGGTTTAATCACCTTC
>-|TRBJ1-4|TRBV11-2|TRBD1
CASSLRTGGEKLFF
TGTGCCAGCAGCTTACGGACAGGGGGTGAAAAACTGTTTTTT
>-|TRBJ2-5|TRBV5-6|-
CASSQGVGETQYF
TGTGCCAGCAGCCAAGGGGTGGGAGAGACCCAGTACTTC
>-|TRBJ2-5|TRBV18|-
CASSPRQQETQYF
TGTGCCAGCTCACCACGACAGCAAGAGACCCAGTACTTC
>-|TRBJ2-7|TRBV16|TRBD1
CASSQSRQGAYEQYF
TGTGCCAGCAGCCAATCGAGGCAGGGGGCATACGAGCAGTACTTC
>-|TRBJ1-5|TRBV4-2|-
CASSQEGLQPQHF
TGTGCCAGCAGCCAAGAGGGCCTTCAGCCCCAGCATTTT
>-|TRBJ1-6|TRBV27|TRBD1
CASSFSGTGEPLHF
TGTGCCAGCAGTTTTTCCGGGACAGGGGAGCCCCTCCACTTT
>few|TRBJ1-3|TRBV5-1|TRBD1
CASSQTGQGGSGNTIYF
TGCGCCAGCAGCCAAACAGGACAGGGGGGATCAGGAAACACCATATATTTT
>-|TRBJ2-5|TRBV4-3|TRBD2
CASSQDAHQAGRQETQYF
TGCGCCAGCAGCCAAGATGCCCATCAAGCGGGGAGGCAAGAGACCCAGTACTTC
>-|TRBJ2-4|TRBV10-1|-
CASSVATAEAKNIQYF
TGCGCCAGCAGCGTCGCAACAGCTGAGGCCAAAAACATTCAGTACTTC
>few|TRBJ1-1|TRBV16|-
CASSQLGNTEAFF
TGTGCCAGCAGCCAACTAGGGAACACTGAAGCTTTCTTT
>-|TRBJ1-2|TRBV5-1|TRBD1
CASSWKQGAEGYTF
TGCGCCAGCAGCTGGAAACAGGGGGCGGAGGGCTACACCTTC
>once|TRBJ1-2|TRBV9|TRBD1
CASSVAGTGTYGYTF
TGTGCCAGCAGCGTCGCCGGGACAGGGACCTATGGCTACACCTTC
>once|TRBJ2-3|TRBV10-3|TRBD2
CAISVRLASTDTQYF
TGTGCCATCAGTGTAAGACTAGCAAGCACAGATACGCAGTATTTT
>-|TRBJ1-4|TRBV12-3/TRBV12-4|-
CASSYREDEKLFF
TGTGCCAGCAGTTACAGGGAAGATGAAAAACTGTTTTTT
>-|TRBJ1-5|TRBV6-1|-
CASSEVLGSSGQPQHF
TGTGCCAGCAGTGAAGTATTGGGGAGCAGCGGGCAGCCCCAGCATTTT
>-|TRBJ2-2|TRBV27|-
CASSLGTSLTGELFF
TGTGCCAGCAGTTTGGGTACTAGCCTCACCGGGGAGCTGTTTTTT